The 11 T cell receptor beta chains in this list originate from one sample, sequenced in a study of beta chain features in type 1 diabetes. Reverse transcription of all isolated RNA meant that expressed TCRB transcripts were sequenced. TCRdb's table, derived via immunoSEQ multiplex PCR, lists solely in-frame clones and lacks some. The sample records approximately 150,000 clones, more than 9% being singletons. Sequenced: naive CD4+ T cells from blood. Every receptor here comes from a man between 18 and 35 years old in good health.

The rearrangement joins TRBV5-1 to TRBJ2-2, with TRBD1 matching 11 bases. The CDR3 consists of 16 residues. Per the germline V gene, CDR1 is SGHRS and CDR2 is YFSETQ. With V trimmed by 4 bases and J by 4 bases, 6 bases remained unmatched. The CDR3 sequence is CASSPPGQGGTGELFF. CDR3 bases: TGCGCCAGCAGCCCTCCGGGACAGGGGGGCACCGGGGAGCTGTTTTTT. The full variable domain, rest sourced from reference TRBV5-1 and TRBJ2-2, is KAGVTQTPRYLIKTRGQQVTLSCSPISGHRSVSWYQQTPGQGLQFLFEYFSETQRNKGNFPGRFSGRQFSNSRSEMNVSTLELGDSALYLCASSPPGQGGTGELFFGEGSRLTVL.

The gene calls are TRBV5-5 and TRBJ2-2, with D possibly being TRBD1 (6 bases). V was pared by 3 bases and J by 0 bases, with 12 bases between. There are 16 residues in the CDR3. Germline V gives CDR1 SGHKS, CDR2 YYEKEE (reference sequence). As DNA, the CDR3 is TGTGCCAGCAGCTCAAGGGGGTTTCCGAACACCGGGGAGCTGTTTTTT. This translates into CASSSRGFPNTGELFF.

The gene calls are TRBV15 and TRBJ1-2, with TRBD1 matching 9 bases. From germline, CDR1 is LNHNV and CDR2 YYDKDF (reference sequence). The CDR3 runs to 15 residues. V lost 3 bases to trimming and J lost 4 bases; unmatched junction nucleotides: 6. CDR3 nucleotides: TGTGCCACCAGCAGGGGACAGGGTGGGAGCTATGGCTACACCTTC. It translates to CATSRGQGGSYGYTF.

The CDR3 reads CASSLSGGHNTDTQYF. CDR3 sequence (DNA): TGTGCCAGCAGCTTATCGGGGGGCCATAACACAGATACGCAGTATTTT. V is TRBV7-2 and J is TRBJ2-3, with a tentative D call TRBD2 (7 bases). The CDR3 spans 16 residues. The germline V and J ends were trimmed by 2 bases and 2 bases, with 14 bases remaining between them. Germline V gene data show CDR1 as SGHTA and CDR2 as FQGNSA. The variable domain in full, with the rest retrieved from reference TRBV7-2 and TRBJ2-3, is GAGVSQSPSNKVTEKGKDVELRCDPISGHTALYWYRQSLGQGLEFLIYFQGNSAPDKSGLPSDRFSAERTGGSVSTLTIQRTQQEDSAVYLCASSLSGGHNTDTQYFGPGTRLTVL.

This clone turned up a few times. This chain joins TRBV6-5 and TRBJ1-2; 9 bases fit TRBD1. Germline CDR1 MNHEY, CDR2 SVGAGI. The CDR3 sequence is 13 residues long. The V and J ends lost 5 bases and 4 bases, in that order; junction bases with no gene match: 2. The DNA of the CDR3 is TGTGCCAGCAGTAACAGGGGGCTCTATGGCTACACCTTC. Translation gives CASSNRGLYGYTF.

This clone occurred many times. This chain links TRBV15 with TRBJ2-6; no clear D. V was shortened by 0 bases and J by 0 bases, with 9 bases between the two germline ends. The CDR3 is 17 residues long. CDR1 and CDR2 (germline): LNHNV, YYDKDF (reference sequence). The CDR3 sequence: CATSRDSQHSGANVLTF. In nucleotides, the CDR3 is TGTGCCACCAGCAGAGATAGCCAGCACTCTGGGGCCAACGTCCTGACTTTC.

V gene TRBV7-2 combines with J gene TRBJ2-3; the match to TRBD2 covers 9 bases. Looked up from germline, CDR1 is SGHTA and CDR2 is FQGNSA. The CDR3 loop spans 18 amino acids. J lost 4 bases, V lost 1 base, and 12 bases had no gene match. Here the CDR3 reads CASSLVAFGLAGSDTQYF. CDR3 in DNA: TGTGCCAGCAGCTTAGTAGCGTTCGGGCTAGCGGGGTCAGATACGCAGTATTTT.

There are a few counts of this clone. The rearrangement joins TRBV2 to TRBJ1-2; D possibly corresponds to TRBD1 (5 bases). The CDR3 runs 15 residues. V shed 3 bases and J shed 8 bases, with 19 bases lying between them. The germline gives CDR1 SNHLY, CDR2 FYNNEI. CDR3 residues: CASSERPGRTYGYTF. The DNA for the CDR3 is TGTGCCAGCAGTGAGAGGCCAGGGAGGACCTACGGCTACACCTTC.

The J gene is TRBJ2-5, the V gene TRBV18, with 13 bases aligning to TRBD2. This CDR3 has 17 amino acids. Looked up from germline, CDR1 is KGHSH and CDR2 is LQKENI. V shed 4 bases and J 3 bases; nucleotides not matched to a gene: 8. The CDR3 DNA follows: TGTGCCAGCTCACAGACCAGGACTAGCGGGGGAAAAGAGACCCAGTACTTC. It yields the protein CASSQTRTSGGKETQYF.

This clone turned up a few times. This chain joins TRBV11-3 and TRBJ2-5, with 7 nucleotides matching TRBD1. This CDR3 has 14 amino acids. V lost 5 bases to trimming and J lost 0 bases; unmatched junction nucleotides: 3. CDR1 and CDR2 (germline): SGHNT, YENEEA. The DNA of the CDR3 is TGTGCCAGCAGCCCCGGGACAGACCAAGAGACCCAGTACTTC. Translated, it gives CASSPGTDQETQYF.

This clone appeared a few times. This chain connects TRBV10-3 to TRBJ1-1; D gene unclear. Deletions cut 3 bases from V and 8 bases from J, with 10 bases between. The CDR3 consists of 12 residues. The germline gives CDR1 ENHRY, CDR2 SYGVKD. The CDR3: CAISDPTIEAFF. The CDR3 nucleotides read TGTGCCATCAGTGATCCCACAATCGAAGCTTTCTTT.